This TCR beta chain was obtained from a study of blood T cell repertoires in COVID-19. Study in general: PBMCs, B-cell-depleted T cells, or T cells were the source of the cDNA or gDNA that made up the material.

Measured with immunoSEQ multiplex PCR; TCRdb has only the in-frame clones, and not every one. The sample consists of approximately 130,000 clones, around 83% of them appearing once. Participants' reported clinical history set cohort assignment. Cohort 3 recovery required two negative PCRs, clearance, or symptom resolution. The germline CDR1 and CDR2 sequences are MNHEY and SMNVEV (reference sequence). Losses at the gene ends were 4 bases for V and 1 base for J; bases not matched to a gene: 11. The CDR3 is 17 residues long. The chain joins TRBV27 to TRBJ1-1; TRBD1 agrees at 8 bases. Material for sequencing was PBMCs or T cells enriched from blood (not recorded which). The TCR comes from a young man who had recovered from COVID-19. CDR3 protein: CASSWVGRGRGNTEAFF. In DNA, the CDR3 is TGTGCCAGCAGTTGGGTTGGCAGGGGGCGAGGGAACACTGAAGCTTTCTTT.